Presented here are 17 T cell receptor beta chains from one specimen sequenced in a study of blood T cell repertoires in COVID-19. TCRdb's copy holds only in-frame clones and misses some; the assay was immunoSEQ multiplex PCR. The sample has about 72,000 clones; 91% are singletons. The sample comprised peripheral blood. Receptors were obtained from a human donor in a cohort sampled during active COVID-19.

The CDR3 is CASSRRTGGSVEQYF. DNA of the CDR3: TGTGCCAGCAGTCGAAGGACAGGGGGATCTGTCGAGCAGTACTTC. The chain carries TRBV6-9 and TRBJ2-7, with 10 positions matching TRBD1. The germline CDR1 and CDR2 sequences are MNHGY and SVAAGI. The V gene end was trimmed by 5 bases and the J gene end by 6 bases; junction bases not matched to a gene: 10. The CDR3 sequence is 15 residues long.

The J gene is TRBJ2-7, the V gene TRBV2, with 14 bases aligning to TRBD2. This CDR3 is 16 amino acids long. CDR1 SNHLY and CDR2 FYNNEI come from the germline V gene. After removal of 7 bases from V and 1 base from J, the junction contained 6 bases not matched to a gene. Here the CDR3 reads CASKGGLAGGSYEQYF. The CDR3 region has the DNA TGTGCCAGCAAAGGCGGACTAGCGGGAGGTTCCTACGAGCAGTACTTC.

The chain joins TRBV28 to TRBJ1-2, with a weak D call TRBD1 (5 bases). This CDR3 is built from 14 residues. Trimming took off 5 bases at V and 7 bases at J, with 17 bases between the two ends. Looked up from germline, CDR1 is MDHEN and CDR2 is SYDVKM. The chain's CDR3 is CASSPELGLGGYTF. For the CDR3, the DNA is TGTGCCAGCAGTCCTGAGTTGGGGCTGGGTGGCTACACCTTC.

V gene TRBV5-1 combines with J gene TRBJ2-1, with TRBD2 matching 10 bases. There are 15 residues in the CDR3. Germline V gene lookup returns CDR1 SGHRS and CDR2 YFSETQ. The trim removed 4 bases at V and 1 base at J, leaving 2 bases unmatched. The CDR3 bases are TGCGCCAGCAGCCTTAGCGGGAGGTCCTACAATGAGCAGTTCTTC. Protein: CASSLSGRSYNEQFF. Combining the CDR3 with reference TRBV5-1 and TRBJ2-1 gives the whole variable domain KAGVTQTPRYLIKTRGQQVTLSCSPISGHRSVSWYQQTPGQGLQFLFEYFSETQRNKGNFPGRFSGRQFSNSRSEMNVSTLELGDSALYLCASSLSGRSYNEQFFGPGTRLTVL.

This chain uses TRBV19 with TRBJ2-2, with a weak D call TRBD1 (5 bases). The CDR3 runs 14 residues. Germline-derived CDR1 and CDR2 are LNHDA and SQIVND (reference sequence). Trimming shortened V by 6 bases and J by 2 bases, and 10 bases separated the two germline ends. CDR3 residues: CASSQGFNTGELFF. For the CDR3, the DNA is TGTGCCAGTAGCCAGGGCTTTAACACCGGGGAGCTGTTTTTT.

The count of this clone is one. The rearrangement uses TRBV4-1 and TRBJ2-5; 7 nucleotides align to TRBD2. This CDR3 has 18 amino acids. The V segment lost 0 bases and the J segment 4 bases; nucleotides outside the gene matches: 14. Germline lookup yields CDR1 MGHRA and CDR2 YSYEKL. CDR3 coding DNA: TGCGCCAGCAGCCAAGATGGGAGGGGACTGGTGTTAAGAGAGACCCAGTACTTC. Its protein is CASSQDGRGLVLRETQYF.

The J gene is TRBJ2-3, the V gene TRBV7-9; weak D call: TRBD2 (6 bases). Germline V gives CDR1 SEHNR, CDR2 FQNEAQ (reference sequence). Trimming shortened V by 5 bases and J by 2 bases, and 14 bases separated the two germline ends. This CDR3 contains 15 residues. CDR3 sequence reads: CASSPWGEITDTQYF. In nucleotides, the CDR3 is TGTGCCAGCAGCCCTTGGGGGGAGATCACAGATACGCAGTATTTT.

The rearrangement joins TRBV5-4 to TRBJ2-1; TRBD1 matches 8 bases. The CDR3 runs to 15 residues. Trimming cost V 0 bases and J 7 bases; bases outside gene matches: 6. In germline, CDR1 is SGHNT, CDR2 YYREEE (reference sequence). The CDR3 nucleotides read TGTGCCAGCAGCTTGGGGCAGGGGGCTTGGAATGAGCAGTTCTTC. It yields the protein CASSLGQGAWNEQFF.

V gene TRBV9 combines with J gene TRBJ2-2; perhaps TRBD1 as D (6 bases). The CDR3 runs to 16 residues. V was clipped by 2 bases and J by 1 base, with 12 bases between them. Per the germline V gene, CDR1 is SGDLS and CDR2 is YYNGEE. As DNA, the CDR3 is TGTGCCAGCAGCGTCGGTCGAGGGGGGAACACCGGGGAGCTGTTTTTT. Its protein product is CASSVGRGGNTGELFF.

The chain links TRBV14 to TRBJ2-2; D is unresolved. This CDR3 spans 14 amino acids. Per germline, CDR1 SGHDN and CDR2 FVKESK. V gave up 4 bases and J gave up 3 bases, with 9 bases separating them. The DNA for the CDR3 is TGTGCCAGCAGCCCGTATCAGTACACCGGGGAGCTGTTTTTT. Translated: CASSPYQYTGELFF.

The CDR3, as DNA: TGTGCCAGCAGCGTACAGGGGGCCGGTGGCTACACCTTC. Translated, it gives CASSVQGAGGYTF. The chain has TRBV11-2 and TRBJ1-2; 9 bases are a match to TRBD1. The CDR3 has 13 residues. Germline trimming cut 5 bases from V and 7 bases from J; bases unmatched to any gene: 5. Germline V gene lookup returns CDR1 SGHAT and CDR2 FQNNGV.

V and J are TRBV19 and TRBJ1-2; the match to TRBD1 covers 11 bases. The germline V gene has CDR1 LNHDA and CDR2 SQIVND (reference sequence). J lost 6 bases, V lost 4 bases, and 10 bases had no gene match. The CDR3 length is 16 residues. In DNA, the CDR3 is TGTGCCAGTAGTACCTTCCGGGACAGGGGGGTTGATGGCTACACCTTC. This gives the protein CASSTFRDRGVDGYTF. Together with reference TRBV19 and TRBJ1-2, the CDR3 gives the full variable domain: DGGITQSPKYLFRKEGQNVTLSCEQNLNHDAMYWYRQDPGQGLRLIYYSQIVNDFQKGDIAEGYSVSREKKESFPLTVTSAQKNPTAFYLCASSTFRDRGVDGYTFGSGTRLTVV.

The J gene is TRBJ2-1, the V gene TRBV11-2; D remains unclear. This CDR3 spans 12 amino acids. Trimming took 5 bases from V and 5 from J, leaving 7 bases between them. The germline gives CDR1 SGHAT, CDR2 FQNNGV. Written as DNA, the CDR3 is TGTGCCAGCAGCCCTACGAACAATGAGCAGTTCTTC. Translated, it gives CASSPTNNEQFF. The entire variable domain, with the rest obtained from reference TRBV11-2 and TRBJ2-1, is as follows: EAGVAQSPRYKIIEKRQSVAFWCNPISGHATLYWYQQILGQGPKLLIQFQNNGVVDDSQLPKDRFSAERLKGVDSTLKIQPAKLEDSAVYLCASSPTNNEQFFGPGTRLTVL.

The chain employs TRBV7-2 and TRBJ2-3, with 9 positions matching TRBD2. The V gene end was trimmed by 1 base and the J gene end by 0 bases; junction bases not matched to a gene: 5. The germline gives CDR1 SGHTA, CDR2 FQGNSA. The CDR3 has 17 residues. This CDR3 reads CASSLVQTSGSTDTQYF. In DNA form, the CDR3 reads TGTGCCAGCAGCTTAGTACAGACTAGCGGAAGCACAGATACGCAGTATTTT. The full variable domain, completed using reference TRBV7-2 and TRBJ2-3, is GAGVSQSPSNKVTEKGKDVELRCDPISGHTALYWYRQSLGQGLEFLIYFQGNSAPDKSGLPSDRFSAERTGGSVSTLTIQRTQQEDSAVYLCASSLVQTSGSTDTQYFGPGTRLTVL.

The chain joins TRBV20-1 to TRBJ1-1, with D uncertain. With 3 bases removed from V and 5 bases from J, the gap between germline ends came to 13 bases. Germline V gives CDR1 DFQATT, CDR2 SNEGSKA (reference sequence). The CDR3 totals 13 residues. DNA for the CDR3: TGCAGTGCTAGTAGGAGGGCTGGTACTGAAGCTTTCTTT. Its translation: CSASRRAGTEAFF.

In the case of this clone: No DNA is shown, since the ends of the CDR3 on it are uncertain; the CDR3 is the one TCRdb lists. The chain employs TRBV3-1 (or the pseudogene TRBV3-2) and TRBJ1-2; the table assigns TRBD1, which was not confirmed against the DNA. The germline CDR1 and CDR2 sequences are LGHDT and YNNKEL (reference sequence). The length of the CDR3 is 13 amino acids, counting both ends. The CDR3 is CASSQSQYFGYTF.

The rearrangement uses TRBV7-6 and TRBJ2-5; 11 bases agree with TRBD2. Looked up from germline, CDR1 is SGHVS and CDR2 is FNYEAQ. V lost 5 bases, J lost 5 bases, and 13 bases stayed unmatched. The length of the CDR3 is 17 residues. The CDR3 loop is CASSRRTSGLQAETQYF. Written as DNA, the CDR3 is TGTGCCAGCAGCCGCCGGACTAGCGGGTTACAAGCGGAGACCCAGTACTTC.